This T cell receptor beta chain is from a study of blood T cell repertoires in COVID-19. Study in general: The analysed material was cDNA or gDNA that came from T cells, B-cell-depleted T cells, or PBMCs.

Recruitment covered about two dozen US areas and drew participants whose ages spanned roughly 18 to 90 years. Participants' own reports of clinical history determined their cohort assignment. CDR1 WNHNN and CDR2 SYGVQD come from the germline V gene (reference sequence). V was shortened by 0 bases and J by 5 bases, with 10 bases between the two germline ends. The CDR3 spans 14 residues. The table came from immunoSEQ multiplex PCR; TCRdb's copy has only in-frame clones and leaves some out. The sample has 200,000 to 250,000 clones; 80% to 90% are singletons. The rearrangement links TRBV10-1 to TRBJ1-1; unclear D gene. Sequencing was done on a sample of PBMCs or T cells enriched from blood (not recorded which). The TCR sequence derives from a woman between 25 and 40 years old who had been exposed to COVID-19. The CDR3 DNA follows: TGCGCCAGCAGTGAGTCTGAGGGTGGAACTGAAGCTTTCTTT. Amino acids: CASSESEGGTEAFF.